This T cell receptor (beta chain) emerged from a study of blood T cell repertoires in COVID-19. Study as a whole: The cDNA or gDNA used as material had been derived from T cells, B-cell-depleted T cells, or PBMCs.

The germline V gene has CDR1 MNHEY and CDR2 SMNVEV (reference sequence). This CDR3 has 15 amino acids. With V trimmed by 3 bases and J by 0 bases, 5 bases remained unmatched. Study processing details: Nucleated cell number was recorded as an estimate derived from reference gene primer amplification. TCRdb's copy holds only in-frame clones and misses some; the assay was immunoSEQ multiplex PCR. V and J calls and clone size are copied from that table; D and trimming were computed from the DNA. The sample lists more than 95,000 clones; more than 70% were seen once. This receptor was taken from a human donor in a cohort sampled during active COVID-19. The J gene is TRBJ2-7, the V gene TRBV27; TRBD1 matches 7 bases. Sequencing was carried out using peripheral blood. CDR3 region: CASSFLGQTSYEQYF. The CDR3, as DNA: TGTGCCAGCAGTTTCCTGGGACAGACCTCCTACGAGCAGTACTTC.